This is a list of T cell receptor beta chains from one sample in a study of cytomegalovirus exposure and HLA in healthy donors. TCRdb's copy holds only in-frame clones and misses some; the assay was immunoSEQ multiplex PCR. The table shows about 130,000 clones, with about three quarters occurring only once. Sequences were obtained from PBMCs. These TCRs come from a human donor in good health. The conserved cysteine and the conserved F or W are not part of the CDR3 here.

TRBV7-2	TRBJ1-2	ASSLEIGVGGYT
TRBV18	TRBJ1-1	ASSPQGDEAF
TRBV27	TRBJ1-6	ASSLTPGGSDNSPLH
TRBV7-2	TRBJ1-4	ASSRRDRDFPNEKLF
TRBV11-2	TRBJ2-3	ASSLLASGRTDTQY
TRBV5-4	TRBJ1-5	ASSERVGGPQH
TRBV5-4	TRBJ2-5	ASSRLAGAQETQY
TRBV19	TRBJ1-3	ASNGQGLSGNTIY
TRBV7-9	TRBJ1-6	ASRRGGNNSPLH
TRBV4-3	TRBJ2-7	ASSQEGGAIFYEQY
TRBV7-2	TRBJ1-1	ASSLLPGQGGTEAF
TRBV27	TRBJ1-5	ASSRQGTSNQPQH
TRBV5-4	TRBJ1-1	ASSLHSGRAEAF
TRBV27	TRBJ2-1	ASSSLIAGGTYNEQF
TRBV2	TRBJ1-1	ASSEWDRANTEAF
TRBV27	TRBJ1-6	ASRYRGLSSPLH
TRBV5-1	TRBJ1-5	ASSFDGGTQH
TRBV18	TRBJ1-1	ASSRTGGGEAF
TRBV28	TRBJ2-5	ASNTGQGRQETQY
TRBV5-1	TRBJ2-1	ASSLVASGAYNEQF
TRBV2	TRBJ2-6	ASTTGSGANVLT
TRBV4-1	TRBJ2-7	ASSQDLGGRAGRGQY
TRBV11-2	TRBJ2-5	ASSLMPGYQETQY
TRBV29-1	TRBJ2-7	SVKRGGPEQY
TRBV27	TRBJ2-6	ASSFQGGNGANVLT
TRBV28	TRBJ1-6	ASSFRGSYNSPLH
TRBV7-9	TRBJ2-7	ASSWGGLATYEQY
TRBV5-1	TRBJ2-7	ASSNFFGTEMP
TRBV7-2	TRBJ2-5	ASSLEGTSGLGPQY
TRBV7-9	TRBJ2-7	ASSLTSSYEQY
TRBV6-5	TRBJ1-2	ASSYLRTGGSYGYT
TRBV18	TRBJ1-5	ASSLRDRDGPQH
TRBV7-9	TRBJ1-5	SSSLVTGLGNQPQH
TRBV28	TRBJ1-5	ASEDRSNQPQH
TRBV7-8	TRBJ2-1	ASSLLADYNEQF
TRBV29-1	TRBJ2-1	SVVLAGSYNEQF